The T cell receptor beta chain described here comes from a study of PD-L1 blockade in urothelial cancer. Study context: Men with urothelial cancer arising in the bladder made up about nine tenths of the roughly 29 patients. Between 0 and 3 chemotherapy regimens preceded treatment for each patient. The study's findings and limits: Pretreatment TCR clonality in blood, when below the median, was predictive of better survival.

The authors spiked synthetic TCR analog templates into each PCR. Using immunoSEQ multiplex PCR, the repertoire was profiled, and TCRdb retains in-frame clones only, with some absent. The table includes roughly 40,000 clones, about 88% detected once. This clone appeared a few times. Antigen: not known. Looked up from germline, CDR1 is SGHVS and CDR2 is FNYEAQ. The CDR3 is 13 amino acids. Trimming took 5 bases from V and 3 from J, leaving 11 bases between them. The time point: pretreatment peripheral blood. The sample here was PBMCs, taken around atezolizumab (anti-PD-L1) treatment. This TCR derives from a donor older than 35 with urothelial cancer. The chain has TRBV7-6 and TRBJ2-7; D may be TRBD2 (5 bases). This chain's CDR3 is CASSPGLLYEQYF. CDR3 nucleotides: TGTGCCAGCAGCCCCGGACTGCTCTACGAGCAGTACTTC.